This TCR beta chain was sequenced in a study of Ad26.COV2.S vaccination and SARS-CoV-2 variants. The treatment: around 19 received Ad26.COV2.S at low or high dose, single or two shots; 5 received placebo; per-sample allocation not given. Specimens were obtained on day 63 following the first vaccine or placebo injection. The repertoire was sequenced with immunoSEQ multiplex PCR; TCRdb's copy has only in-frame clones and lacks some. The sample lists some 320,000 clones, around 81% occurring once. The CDR3 consists of 12 residues. The J gene is TRBJ1-4, the V gene TRBV21-1; TRBD1 is the table's D call, not checked against the DNA. TRBV21-1 is a documented pseudogene. The sequencing used peripheral blood, collected in a trial of Ad26.COV2.S vaccine versus placebo. The sequence was obtained from a person aged 18-65 years who received the Ad26.COV2.S COVID-19 vaccine or a placebo. CDR3 sequence reads: CATSGYNEKLFF. Written as DNA, the CDR3 is TGTGCCACCTCAGGGTATAATGAAAAACTGTTTTTT.